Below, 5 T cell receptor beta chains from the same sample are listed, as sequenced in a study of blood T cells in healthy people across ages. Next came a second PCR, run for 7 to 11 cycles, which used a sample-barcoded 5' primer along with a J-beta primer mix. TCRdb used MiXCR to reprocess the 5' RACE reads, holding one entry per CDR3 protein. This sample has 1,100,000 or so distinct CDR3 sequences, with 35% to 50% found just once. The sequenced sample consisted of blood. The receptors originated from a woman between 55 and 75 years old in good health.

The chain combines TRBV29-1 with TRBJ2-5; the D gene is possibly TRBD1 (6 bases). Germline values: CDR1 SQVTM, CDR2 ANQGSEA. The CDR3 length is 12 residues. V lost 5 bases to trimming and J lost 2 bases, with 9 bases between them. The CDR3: CSVLRGQETQYF. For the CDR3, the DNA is TGCAGCGTTCTCAGGGGACAAGAGACCCAGTACTTC.

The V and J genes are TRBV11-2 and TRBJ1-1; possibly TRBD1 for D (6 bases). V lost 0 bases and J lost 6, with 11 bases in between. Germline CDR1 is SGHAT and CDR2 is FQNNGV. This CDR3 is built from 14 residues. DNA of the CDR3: TGTGCCAGCAGCTTAGATGGGGGGCTCGCTGAAGCTTTCTTT. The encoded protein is CASSLDGGLAEAFF.

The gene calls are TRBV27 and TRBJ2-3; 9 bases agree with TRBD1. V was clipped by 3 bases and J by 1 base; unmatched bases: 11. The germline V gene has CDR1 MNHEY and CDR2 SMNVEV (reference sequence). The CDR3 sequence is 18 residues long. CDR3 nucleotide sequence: TGTGCCAGCAGTTTTGGGACAGGGATTCGATGGGGCACAGATACGCAGTATTTT. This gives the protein CASSFGTGIRWGTDTQYF.

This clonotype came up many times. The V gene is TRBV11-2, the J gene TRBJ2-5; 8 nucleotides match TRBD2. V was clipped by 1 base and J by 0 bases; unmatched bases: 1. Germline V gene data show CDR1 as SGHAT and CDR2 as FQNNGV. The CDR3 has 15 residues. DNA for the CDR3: TGTGCCAGCAGCTTAGGACTAGCGAACCAAGAGACCCAGTACTTC. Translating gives CASSLGLANQETQYF. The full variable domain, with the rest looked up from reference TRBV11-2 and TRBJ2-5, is EAGVAQSPRYKIIEKRQSVAFWCNPISGHATLYWYQQILGQGPKLLIQFQNNGVVDDSQLPKDRFSAERLKGVDSTLKIQPAKLEDSAVYLCASSLGLANQETQYFGPGTRLLVL.

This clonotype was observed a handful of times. The CDR3 loop reads CASSPRGPNTEAFF. The DNA of the CDR3 is TGTGCCAGCAGCCCCCGCGGGCCGAACACTGAAGCTTTCTTT. This chain connects TRBV13 to TRBJ1-1; D gene unclear. Germline CDR1 reads PRHDT; CDR2 reads FYEKMQ (reference sequence). The CDR3 is 14 residues long. V shed 5 bases and J shed 1 base, with 11 bases lying between them.